This TCR beta chain originates from a study of blood T cells in healthy people across ages. Study outcomes and limitations: What prevented conclusive comparison of naive and antigen-experienced cells was that PBMCs were unsorted. Whereas aged donors had fewer naive CD4+ cells, long-lived donors had more of them and higher diversity.

This clonotype appeared many times. The antigen is not known. The extraction recovered at least 5 micrograms of total RNA per sample. The germline V gene encodes CDR1 SNHLY and CDR2 FYNNEI. CDR3 length: 15 amino acids. With V trimmed by 5 bases and J by 5 bases, 3 bases remained unmatched. A sample-barcoded 5' primer and a J-beta primer mix were used in a second PCR of roughly 7 to 11 cycles. Per-sample output comprised a minimum of 3 million paired-end reads containing CDR3. TCRdb analysed the 5' RACE reads with MiXCR anew, one entry per CDR3 protein. The table includes about 730,000 distinct CDR3 sequences, roughly 41% detected once.

The gene calls are TRBV2 and TRBJ2-3; TRBD2 matches 14 bases. The sample consisted of blood. The receptor was derived from a woman aged 60-75 years in good health. Here the CDR3 reads CASSSGTSGGDTQYF. CDR3 nucleotide sequence: TGTGCCAGCAGTTCCGGGACTAGCGGGGGAGATACGCAGTATTTT. The variable domain in full, with the rest retrieved from reference TRBV2 and TRBJ2-3, is EPEVTQTPSHQVTQMGQEVILRCVPISNHLYFYWYRQILGQKVEFLVSFYNNEISEKSEIFDDQFSVERPDGSNFTLKIRSTKLEDSAMYFCASSSGTSGGDTQYFGPGTRLTVL.